What follows is one TCR beta chain and its context. The clone's antigen remains unknown. Base qualities are not provided; no much larger clone lies one nucleotide away. The CDR1 and CDR2 encoded by the germline V gene are SNHLY and FYNNEI. The CDR3 goes from the cysteine to the phenylalanine over 16 residues. The DNA shown is the 48-base CDR3, in frame from base 1. Germline trimming: 3 bases from V, 4 bases from J; junction bases outside gene matches: 5. This sample was included in a study of T cells after posttransplantation cyclophosphamide (dated by TCRdb to 2016 to 2017). With respect to the entire study: The study tracked T cell repertoire reconstitution by TRB sequencing after myeloablative bone marrow transplantation using posttransplantation cyclophosphamide as GVHD prophylaxis. In 3 patients, TRB sequencing was also performed on up to 3 more blood samples taken 2 to 5.2 years after transplant, and in 4 patients, pretransplant blood was also TRB-sequenced. Public TRB sequences were compared against a database of over 3,500 sequences linked to responses to pathogens, tumor antigens, self-antigens and alloantigens. TRA and TRB clonality were tightly correlated in several samples, so subsequent TCR analyses focused on TRB only. Antigen receptor sequencing covered samples from some 36 PTCy-treated patients and 16 of their related bone marrow donors. Blood from all 35 or so PTCy patients with 1-year posttransplant specimens was subjected to TRB sequencing. The study at large found these results: Across more than 40 patients, TRB clonality was highly associated with recipient CMV seropositivity and CMV reactivation, and diversity in PTCy patients was similar to diversity in CNI/methotrexate controls. Donor-recipient similarity was low at 1-2 months but increased during the first year, and donor CD8+ memory clones often dominated later blood repertoires. The TRB repertoires of T cells infiltrating skin or GI tract showed only limited overlap with the TRB repertoires of T cells in blood.

The PTCy-treated patients were drawn from a prospective, multi-institutional clinical trial. Mononuclear cells from peripheral blood and bone marrow were separated by Ficoll-Hypaque density centrifugation and then cryopreserved. Genomic DNA was used for TRB sequencing, which was performed with the immunoSEQ assay at survey resolution or with the hsTCRB kit. In the source study's methods: The immunoSEQ software handled the initial read processing, while the LymphoSeq R package was used for the repertoire analyses. Clonality was calculated as 1 minus normalized Shannon entropy, and the Gini coefficient was also calculated for each TRB dataset. Phenotypes of unsorted samples were inferred by mapping TRB sequences from sorted subsets of the recipient or donor onto the same recipient's unsorted samples. As stored in TCRdb, this immuneACCESS dataset retains in-frame rearrangements with V and J assigned. A fraction of the clones does not appear; measured against another copy, unresolved V genes explain less than half of the discrepancy, and the remainder lacks a known reason. The V and J calls and the clone size are those of that table, but D and trimming were determined from the DNA. The sample records tens of thousands of clones, around 84% of which are singletons. Clones ranked in the top ten supply about 2.6% of the sample.

The sequencing input was PBMCs. The sequence is built from TRBV2 and TRBJ2-5, and 13 junction bases match TRBD2. The clonotype originates from a man aged 25-40 years with a blood cancer, CMV-positive, and with a related stem cell donor. The DNA sequence reads TGTGCCAGCAGTGACTTAGGACTAGCGGGAGTAGAGACCCAGTACTTC. Its protein product is CASSDLGLAGVETQYF.